This entry features one TCR beta chain sequence. These data come from a study of blood T cell repertoires in COVID-19. About the research overall: The cDNA or gDNA used as material had been derived from T cells, B-cell-depleted T cells, or PBMCs.

TCRdb's copy holds only in-frame clones and misses some; the assay was immunoSEQ multiplex PCR. The top ten clones hold over 6% of a sample with fewer than 120,000 clones, about 72% of them seen once. CDR1 and CDR2 (germline): MGHDK, SYGVNS. This CDR3 comprises 12 residues. V lost 3 bases to trimming and J lost 3 bases, with 3 bases between them. The chain links TRBV25-1 to TRBJ1-5; D is undetermined. Sequenced: peripheral blood. The sequence was obtained from a woman aged 55-69 years with acute or convalescent COVID-19. The CDR3 DNA sequence: TGTGCCAGCAGTGATCTCAATCAGCCCCAGCATTTT. Residues: CASSDLNQPQHF.